The T cell receptor (beta chain) under discussion was sequenced for a study of neurological immune-mediated disorders. Overall study findings and caveats: TCR clonal expansion peaked in HTLV-1-associated myelopathy patients and was lowest in multiple sclerosis patients. One related-CDR3 cluster, found by phylogenetic grouping, held repertoires of 18 of 34 multiple sclerosis patients and is a possible signature.

There are many counts of this clonotype. Antigen unknown. CDR1 SGHTA and CDR2 FQGNSA come from the germline V gene. The CDR3 is made up of 14 amino acids. After removal of 5 bases from V and 4 bases from J, the junction contained 5 bases not matched to a gene. The cDNA came from 5'RACE with 10-nucleotide random UMIs. In TCRdb, the 5' RACE reads were re-called with MiXCR into one record per CDR3 protein. The table lists around 66,000 distinct CDR3 sequences, about 5.1% of them singletons. The unsorted libraries were prepared from 2 million PBMCs (stored at -80 C). Sample: PBMCs. The receptor was derived from a woman between 70 and 85 years old with multiple sclerosis. The gene calls are TRBV7-2 and TRBJ2-3; 8 positions agree with TRBD2. The CDR3 sequence: CASSPGLDPDTQYF. The CDR3 coding sequence is TGTGCCAGCAGCCCGGGACTAGATCCAGATACGCAGTATTTT.